This T cell receptor (beta chain) was captured in a study of cytomegalovirus exposure and HLA in healthy donors. The study's findings and limits: Excluded were some V segments that proved indistinguishable, including TRBV6-2 and TRBV6-3.

To note about this clone: The antigen is not known.

The V end lost 1 base, the J end lost 8 bases, and 11 bases lay between the germline ends. The germline V gene has CDR1 MGHRA and CDR2 YSYEKL. There are 13 residues in the CDR3. Vbeta (60) and Jbeta (13) primers were used in the PCR. Sequencing was performed with immunoSEQ multiplex PCR; in TCRdb, only in-frame clones are kept and a portion is missing. Of some 180,000 clones detected, roughly 80% appear once; the ten largest clones hold less than 3.5%. Sequences were obtained from PBMCs. The V and J genes are TRBV4-1 and TRBJ1-2; weak D call: TRBD1 (5 bases). This receptor was taken from a woman in her 30s in good health and CMV-seronegative. CDR3 region: CASSQVQGWGYTF. The CDR3 bases are TGCGCCAGCAGCCAAGTCCAGGGCTGGGGCTACACCTTC.